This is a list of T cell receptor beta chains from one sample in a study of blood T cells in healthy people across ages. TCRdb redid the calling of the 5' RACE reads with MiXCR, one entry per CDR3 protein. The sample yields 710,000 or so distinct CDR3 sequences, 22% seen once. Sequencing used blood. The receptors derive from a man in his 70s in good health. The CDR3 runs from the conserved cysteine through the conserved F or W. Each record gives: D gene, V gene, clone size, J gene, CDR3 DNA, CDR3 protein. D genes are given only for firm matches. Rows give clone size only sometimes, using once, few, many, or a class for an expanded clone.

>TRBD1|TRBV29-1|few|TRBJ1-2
TGCAGCGTGCGGACAGGGGGTAGTTTTGGCTACACCTTC
CSVRTGGSFGYTF
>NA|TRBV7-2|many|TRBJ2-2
TGTGCCAGCAGCTTAGAGTTTGGGGAGCTGTTTTTT
CASSLEFGELFF
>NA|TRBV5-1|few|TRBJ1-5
TGCGCCAGCAGCACCGGACAGAATCAGCCCCAGCATTTT
CASSTGQNQPQHF
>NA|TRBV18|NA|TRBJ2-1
TGTGCCAGCTCACCAAGAGAGGTCCTCTACAATGAGCAGTTCTTC
CASSPREVLYNEQFF
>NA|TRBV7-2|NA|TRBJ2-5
TGTGCCAGCAGCTTAGTCCGACAGCCACAGACCCAGTACTTC
CASSLVRQPQTQYF
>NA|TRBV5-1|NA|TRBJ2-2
TGCGCCAGCAGCTCCAAGCCAGACACCGGGGAGCTGTTTTTT
CASSSKPDTGELFF
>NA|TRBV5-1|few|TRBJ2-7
TGCGCCAGCAGCCCGGTAGGACAAAGATCCTACGAGCAGTACTTC
CASSPVGQRSYEQYF
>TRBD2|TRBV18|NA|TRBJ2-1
TGTGCCAGCTCACCACGCCAGGGAGGGCAATTATACAATGAGCAGTTCTTC
CASSPRQGGQLYNEQFF
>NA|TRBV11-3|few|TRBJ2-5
TGTGCCAGCAGCCCCCCAGGGATCTGGAACCAAGAGACCCAGTACTTC
CASSPPGIWNQETQYF
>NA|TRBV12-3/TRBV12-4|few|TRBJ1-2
TGTGCCAGCAGTGCCCATACAGCTGGCTACACCTTC
CASSAHTAGYTF
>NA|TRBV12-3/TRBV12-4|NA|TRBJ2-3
TGTGCCAGCAGTCGCAGGAGGGTGAACACAGATACGCAGTATTTT
CASSRRRVNTDTQYF
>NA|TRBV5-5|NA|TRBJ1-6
TGTGCCAGCAGCTTGGGCAGGGCCAGCTCCTATAATTCACCCCTCCACTTT
CASSLGRASSYNSPLHF
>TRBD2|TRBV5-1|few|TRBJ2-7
TGCGCCAGCAGCTCTGGACTAGCGGGGATCAACGAGCAGTACTTC
CASSSGLAGINEQYF
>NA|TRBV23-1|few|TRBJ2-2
TGCGCCAGCGTGTTCCGGGACCACCTAAACACCGGGGAGCTGTTTTTT
CASVFRDHLNTGELFF
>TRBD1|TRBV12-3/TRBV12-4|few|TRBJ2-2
TGTGCCAGCAGTGGACAGGGGTCAACCGGGGAGCTGTTTTTT
CASSGQGSTGELFF
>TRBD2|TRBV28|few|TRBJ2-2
TGTGCCAGCCGGGGGGGGCGGAACACCGGGGAGCTGTTTTTT
CASRGGRNTGELFF
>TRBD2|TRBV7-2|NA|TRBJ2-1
TGTGCCAGCACCAGGGGACTAGCGGGAGTGGATGAGCAGTTCTTC
CASTRGLAGVDEQFF
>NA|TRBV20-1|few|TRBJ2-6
TGCAGTGCTAGATTAGCTTGGACTGGGGCCAACGTCCTGACTTTC
CSARLAWTGANVLTF
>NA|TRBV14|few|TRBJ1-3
TGTGCCAGCAGCCAAGGGTTGGTGAACACCATATATTTT
CASSQGLVNTIYF
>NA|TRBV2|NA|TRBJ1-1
TGTGCCAGCAGACAGGAGTTGAACACTGAAGCTTTCTTT
CASRQELNTEAFF
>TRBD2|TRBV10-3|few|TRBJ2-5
TGTGCCATCAGGGAGACTAGCGGGGACGAGACCCAGTACTTC
CAIRETSGDETQYF
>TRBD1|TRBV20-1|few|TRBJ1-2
TGCAGTGCTTCCGGGACAGGGCTTGTTGGCTACACCTTC
CSASGTGLVGYTF
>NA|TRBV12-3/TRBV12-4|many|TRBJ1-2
TGTGCCAGCAGTTTAGACAGCCCCAACTATGGCTACACCTTC
CASSLDSPNYGYTF
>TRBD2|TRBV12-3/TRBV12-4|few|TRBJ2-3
TGTGCCAGCGGTACTAGCGGCGCAGATACGCAGTATTTT
CASGTSGADTQYF
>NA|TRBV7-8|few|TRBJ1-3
TGTGCCAGCGCCGGGACCTCTGTCTCTGGAAACACCATATATTTT
CASAGTSVSGNTIYF
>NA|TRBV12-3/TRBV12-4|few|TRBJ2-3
TGTGCCAGCAGGCACCGGGACGGGAGCACAGATACGCAGTATTTT
CASRHRDGSTDTQYF
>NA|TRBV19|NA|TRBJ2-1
TGTGCCAGTATGGGACGGGGTTGGAATGAGCAGTTCTTC
CASMGRGWNEQFF
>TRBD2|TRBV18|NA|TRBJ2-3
TGTGCCAGCTCACCAACCCTAGCGGGGATCACAGATACGCAGTATTTT
CASSPTLAGITDTQYF
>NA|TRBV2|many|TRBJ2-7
TGTGCCAGCAGTGAGGAAGGAAGGCGTTCCTACGAGCAGTACTTC
CASSEEGRRSYEQYF
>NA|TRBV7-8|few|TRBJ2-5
TGTGCCAGCAGCTCAGTACAGCCTGGGGAGACCCAGTACTTC
CASSSVQPGETQYF
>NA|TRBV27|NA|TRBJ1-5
TGTGCCAGCGGTATAGGACAGCCCAATCAGCCCCAGCATTTT
CASGIGQPNQPQHF
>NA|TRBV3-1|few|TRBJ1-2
TGTGCCAGCAGCCAAACTGTCTCGGGTGGCTACACCTTC
CASSQTVSGGYTF
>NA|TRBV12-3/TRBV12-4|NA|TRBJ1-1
TGTGCCAGCAGTTTAGGCGGGGGACGTCTAACTGAAGCTTTCTTT
CASSLGGGRLTEAFF
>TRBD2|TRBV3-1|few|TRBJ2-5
TGTGCCGGCAGCCACCTAGCGGGGGAAGAGACCCAGTACTTC
CAGSHLAGEETQYF
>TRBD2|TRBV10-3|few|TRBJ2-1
TGTGCCATCAGTGGGGGGACTAGCGGGACCAATGAGCAGTTCTTC
CAISGGTSGTNEQFF
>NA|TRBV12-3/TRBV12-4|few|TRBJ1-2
TGTGCCAGCAGTTATCAGGGATCTAACTATGGCTACACCTTC
CASSYQGSNYGYTF
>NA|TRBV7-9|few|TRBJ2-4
TGTGCCAGCAGCTTAATACAGGGAGACATTCAGTACTTC
CASSLIQGDIQYF
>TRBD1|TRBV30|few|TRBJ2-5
TGTGCCTGGGCATACCAGGGGGCGGGCGAGACCCAGTACTTC
CAWAYQGAGETQYF
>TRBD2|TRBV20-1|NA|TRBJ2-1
TGCAGTGCTAGGGTAGCGGGAGGTAACAATGAGCAGTTCTTC
CSARVAGGNNEQFF
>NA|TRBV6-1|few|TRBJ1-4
TGTGCCAGCAGTGAACGGGGCTGGGGTGAAAAACTGTTTTTT
CASSERGWGEKLFF
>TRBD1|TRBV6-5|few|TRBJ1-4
TGTGCCAGCAGTTACTCAGGGACAGGGTGGGAAAAACTGTTTTTT
CASSYSGTGWEKLFF
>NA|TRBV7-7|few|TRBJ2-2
TGTGCCAGCAGCCCCTCGAGCGGGACCGGGGAGCTGTTTTTT
CASSPSSGTGELFF
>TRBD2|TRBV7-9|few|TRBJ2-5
TGTGCCAGCAGCTCCCGACTAGCGGGAGGAGAGACCCAGTACTTC
CASSSRLAGGETQYF
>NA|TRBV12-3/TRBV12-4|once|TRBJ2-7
TGTGCCAGCAGTTTCGGGGTATCCGACGAGCAGTACTTC
CASSFGVSDEQYF
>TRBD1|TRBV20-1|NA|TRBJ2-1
TGCAGTGCAATGGACAGGTTGGGGTCCTACAATGAGCAGTTCTTC
CSAMDRLGSYNEQFF
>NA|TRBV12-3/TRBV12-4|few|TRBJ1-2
TGTGCCAGCAGCCCCGGGATTCACTATGGCTACACCTTC
CASSPGIHYGYTF
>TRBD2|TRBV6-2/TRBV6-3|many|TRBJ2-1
TGTGCCAGCAGTGGACTAGCTAATGAGCAGTTCTTC
CASSGLANEQFF
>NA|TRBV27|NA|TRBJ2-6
TGTGCCAGCACCAGGGGCCTGAGGGACCCAAGATTAGTTCTTGGGGCCAACGTCCTGACTTTC
CASTRGLRDPRLVLGANVLTF
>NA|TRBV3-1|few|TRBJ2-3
TGTGCCAGCAGCCAAGAAGGACCGCGGACAGATACGCAGTATTTT
CASSQEGPRTDTQYF
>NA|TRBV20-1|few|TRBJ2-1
TGCAGTGCTAGAGGGGACTTGAACAATGAGCAGTTCTTC
CSARGDLNNEQFF
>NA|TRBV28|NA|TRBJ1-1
TGTGCCAGCAGGGAGCAGGGAACTGAAGCTTTCTTT
CASREQGTEAFF
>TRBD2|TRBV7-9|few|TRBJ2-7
TGTGCCAGCAGCCGTCTAGCGGGAGGGCCGGGTGGGTACGAGCAGTACTTC
CASSRLAGGPGGYEQYF
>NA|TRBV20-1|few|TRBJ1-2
TGCAGTGCTAGAAGGGGAGATTCGGATGGCTACACCTTC
CSARRGDSDGYTF
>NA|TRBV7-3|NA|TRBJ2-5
TGTGCCAGCAGCTTAACGGCGATGGAGACCCAGTACTTC
CASSLTAMETQYF
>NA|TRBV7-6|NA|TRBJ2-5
TGTGCCAGCAGCCCTACCCGAGTCGCGGAGACCCAGTACTTC
CASSPTRVAETQYF